This TCR beta chain was identified in a study of control samples from healthy donors and cancer patients. V was cut by 6 bases and J by 6 bases, with 18 bases left in between. This CDR3 spans 16 amino acids. In germline, CDR1 is SNHLY, CDR2 FYNNEI. Some clones are missing from TCRdb's copy, which holds only in-frame ones; the method was immunoSEQ multiplex PCR. This table has more than 75,000 clones, 80% to 90% appearing once. Sample: PBMCs. The chain employs TRBV2 and TRBJ1-6; D is unresolved. The TCR was taken from a woman in her fifties or sixties with head and neck cancer. CDR3 in amino acids: CASRAPRQGFNSPLHF. The CDR3 bases are TGTGCCAGCAGAGCGCCCAGACAAGGGTTTAATTCACCCCTCCACTTT.